Described below is a single T cell receptor beta chain sequence and its context. This record belongs to a study of control samples from healthy donors and cancer patients. CDR1 LGHNA and CDR2 YNFKEQ come from the germline V gene. V dropped 1 base and J dropped 0; count of bases not matched to a gene: 6. The CDR3 is made up of 18 amino acids. Sequencing used immunoSEQ multiplex PCR; TCRdb keeps in-frame clones, though not all of them. The repertoire holds 390,000 or so clones, with about nine tenths as singletons. The chain has TRBV4-2 and TRBJ2-1; 10 nucleotides align to TRBD2. Material for sequencing was PBMCs. This TCR came from a man aged 40-55 years with head and neck cancer. Here the CDR3 DNA reads TGTGCCAGCAGCCAAGCCCCAGCGGGGGGGAGCTCCTACAATGAGCAGTTCTTC. It specifies CASSQAPAGGSSYNEQFF.